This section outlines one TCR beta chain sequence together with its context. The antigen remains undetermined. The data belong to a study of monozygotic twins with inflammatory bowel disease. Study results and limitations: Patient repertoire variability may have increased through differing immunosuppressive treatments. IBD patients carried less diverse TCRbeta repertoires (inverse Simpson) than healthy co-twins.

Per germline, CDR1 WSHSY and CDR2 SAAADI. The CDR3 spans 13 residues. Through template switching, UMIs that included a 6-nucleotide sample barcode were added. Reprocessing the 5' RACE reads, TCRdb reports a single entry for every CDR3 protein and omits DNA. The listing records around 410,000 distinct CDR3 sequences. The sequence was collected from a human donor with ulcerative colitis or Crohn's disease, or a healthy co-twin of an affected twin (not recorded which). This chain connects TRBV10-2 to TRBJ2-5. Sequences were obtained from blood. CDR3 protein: CASSPSSTETQYF.